One and the same sample provided the 24 T cell receptor beta chains below, sequenced in a study of lymphopenia after photon versus proton radiotherapy. The assay was immunoSEQ multiplex PCR, and TCRdb's table has in-frame clones only and misses some. The sample includes fewer than 7,000 clones, roughly nine tenths of them seen just once. Specimen: peripheral blood, collected from a patient treated with photon-based radiotherapy. All receptors derive from a man between 60 and 75 years old with cholangiocarcinoma.

The chain is built from TRBV27 and TRBJ2-4; tentative D call: TRBD2 (5 bases). CDR3 length equals 17 residues. V lost 3 bases to trimming and J lost 1 base, with 16 bases between them. Germline V gene sequence: CDR1 MNHEY, CDR2 SMNVEV (reference sequence). The CDR3 nucleotides read TGTGCCAGCAGTTTCCTCAAAGAGGGAGCGGCCAAAAACATTCAGTACTTC. This encodes CASSFLKEGAAKNIQYF.

The CDR3 reads CASSGPRWGNTEAFF. In DNA form, the CDR3 reads TGTGCCAGCAGTGGACCACGTTGGGGTAACACTGAAGCTTTCTTT. This chain connects TRBV25-1 to TRBJ1-1, with D unresolved. The CDR3 covers 15 residues. V was shortened by 4 bases and J by 2 bases, with 14 bases between the two germline ends. Germline CDR1 is MGHDK and CDR2 is SYGVNS.

This clone is categorized as large. The chain employs TRBV7-6 and TRBJ1-4, with D tentatively TRBD1 (6 bases). Germline CDR1 is SGHVS and CDR2 is FNYEAQ. The CDR3 is 17 residues long. V lost 5 bases and J lost 2, with 18 bases in between. CDR3 sequence (DNA): TGTGCCAGCAGCGGGTGGGACACAGGGCAGACTAATGAAAAACTGTTTTTT. Its protein is CASSGWDTGQTNEKLFF.

This clone was detected only once. One junction end disagrees with the germline gene, perhaps due to a read error. The gene calls are TRBV15 and TRBJ2-3; D may match TRBD1 or TRBD2 (6 bases each). Germline CDR1 is LNHNV and CDR2 is YYDKDF (reference sequence). The CDR3 consists of 16 residues. CDR3 region: CAASRTRAGGGDTQYF. CDR3 in DNA: TGTGCCGCCAGCAGAACCCGAGCTGGAGGGGGAGATACGCAGTATTTT.

This chain joins TRBV5-1 and TRBJ1-5; TRBD1 matches 10 bases. The V segment lost 4 bases and the J segment 5 bases; nucleotides outside the gene matches: 3. Germline CDR1 reads SGHRS; CDR2 reads YFSETQ. The CDR3 extends over 14 amino acids. The CDR3 region has the DNA TGCGCCAGCAGCACCGGGACAGGGGATCAGCCCCAGCATTTT. This sequence encodes CASSTGTGDQPQHF.

This chain joins TRBV7-8 and TRBJ1-1; TRBD1 aligns across 9 bases. J gave up 0 bases and V 3 bases, and 8 bases lay outside the gene matches. Germline values: CDR1 SGHVS, CDR2 FQNEAQ. The CDR3 is 17 residues long. CDR3 region: CASSLGTGIRMNTEAFF. CDR3 sequence (DNA): TGTGCCAGCAGCTTGGGGACAGGGATTAGAATGAACACTGAAGCTTTCTTT.

CDR3 sequence reads: CASSSRKGQPQHF. The DNA for the CDR3 is TGTGCCAGCAGCTCGCGGAAGGGTCAGCCCCAGCATTTT. V usage is TRBV7-9 and J usage is TRBJ1-5; D not certain. The CDR3 loop spans 13 amino acids. In germline, CDR1 is SEHNR, CDR2 FQNEAQ (reference sequence). V was pared by 4 bases and J by 6 bases, with 10 bases between. The whole variable domain, remainder taken from reference TRBV7-9 and TRBJ1-5, is DTGVSQNPRHKITKRGQNVTFRCDPISEHNRLYWYRQTLGQGPEFLTYFQNEAQLEKSRLLSDRFSAERPKGSFSTLEIQRTEQGDSAMYLCASSSRKGQPQHFGDGTRLSIL.

The gene calls are TRBV5-6 and TRBJ1-1, with unresolved D. The V end was cut by 0 bases, the J end by 1 base, with 7 bases between. Germline-derived CDR1 and CDR2 are SGHDT and YYEEEE. The CDR3 covers 14 residues. CDR3 in DNA: TGTGCCAGCAGCTTGGGTGTGGGGAACACTGAAGCTTTCTTT. This translates into CASSLGVGNTEAFF.

The chain links TRBV5-1 to TRBJ2-5; the D gene is possibly TRBD1 (6 bases). The V gene's germline CDR1 is SGHRS and CDR2 YFSETQ. There are 14 residues in the CDR3. The V and J ends lost 6 bases and 2 bases respectively, with 14 bases between them. CDR3 loop: CASTKDRSQETQYF. DNA for the CDR3: TGCGCCAGCACTAAGGACAGATCACAAGAGACCCAGTACTTC.

The gene calls are TRBV18 and TRBJ2-1, with 8 bases fitting TRBD1. Germline CDR1 and CDR2: KGHSH and LQKENI. The CDR3 is 15 residues long. V lost 3 bases and J lost 8; bases outside the gene matches: 9. The CDR3 DNA sequence: TGTGCCAGCTCACCTCAGACAGGGGCTGTGGATGAGCAGTTCTTC. Translated: CASSPQTGAVDEQFF.

The rearrangement uses TRBV6-1 and TRBJ2-4, with a weak D call TRBD2 (6 bases). V lost 1 base and J lost 9, with 10 bases in between. Per germline, CDR1 MNHNS and CDR2 SASEGT. This CDR3 is 13 amino acids long. The DNA for the CDR3 is TGTGCCAGCAGTGAAGGGAACGGGGGCATTCAGTACTTC. Protein: CASSEGNGGIQYF.

The chain has TRBV19 and TRBJ2-7, with 8 nucleotides matching TRBD2. The CDR3 extends over 13 amino acids. V lost 5 bases and J lost 3; bases outside the gene matches: 3. Germline V gene lookup returns CDR1 LNHDA and CDR2 SQIVND (reference sequence). The CDR3 protein is CASSAGGYYEQYF. The CDR3 nucleotides read TGTGCCAGTAGTGCGGGAGGTTACTACGAGCAGTACTTC.

The V call is TRBV10-2, the J call TRBJ2-1, with D possibly matching TRBD1 (6 bases). V was clipped by 3 bases and J by 6 bases, with 12 bases between them. The germline CDR1 and CDR2 sequences are WSHSY and SAAADI. The CDR3 consists of 14 residues. CDR3 loop: CASSDRDIVNEQFF. The CDR3 DNA reads as TGCGCCAGCAGTGACAGGGACATTGTCAATGAGCAGTTCTTC.

This clone appeared a single time. V is TRBV19 and J is TRBJ2-1; D not resolved. From germline, CDR1 is LNHDA and CDR2 SQIVND (reference sequence). V was shortened by 3 bases and J by 0 bases, with 9 bases between the two germline ends. This CDR3 contains 15 residues. In DNA, the CDR3 is TGTGCCAGTAGTATCTCCTGGAGCTCCTACAATGAGCAGTTCTTC. This gives the protein CASSISWSSYNEQFF.

CDR3: CSARRAYEQYF. The CDR3 DNA sequence: TGCAGTGCTAGGAGGGCCTACGAGCAGTACTTC. The gene calls are TRBV20-1 and TRBJ2-5; D is perhaps TRBD2 (5 bases). The J call may not be correct, given that the DNA end is closer to TRBJ2-7. The CDR3 has 11 amino acids. Germline CDR1 is DFQATT and CDR2 is SNEGSKA (reference sequence).

DNA of the CDR3: TGTGCCAGCAGCCTCCTGGACGGTCGGGGACAGCCCCAGCATTTT. It yields the protein CASSLLDGRGQPQHF. This chain joins TRBV7-6 and TRBJ1-5; D remains ambiguous. CDR1 and CDR2 (germline): SGHVS, FNYEAQ. This CDR3 region has 15 residues. V was trimmed by 5 bases and J by 7 bases, leaving 18 bases between them.

The table lists this clone with a count of one. V usage is TRBV28 and J usage is TRBJ2-3; 12 nucleotides line up with TRBD1. CDR3 length: 18 residues. The J segment lost 2 bases and the V segment lost 8 bases, leaving 14 bases of the junction unmatched. Per germline, CDR1 MDHEN and CDR2 SYDVKM. The CDR3 here is CASSRGQGAVDFTDTQYF. The CDR3 DNA reads TGTGCCAGCTCAAGGGGACAGGGGGCGGTCGATTTCACAGATACGCAGTATTTT.

The chain links TRBV4-3 to TRBJ2-2, with D unclear. The V gene lost 0 bases and the J gene lost 1 base, with 12 bases spanning the gap. Germline V gives CDR1 LGHNA, CDR2 YSLEER. This CDR3 comprises 17 residues. CDR3 nucleotide sequence: TGCGCCAGCAGCCAAGACCCCGGCGCGGTGAACACCGGGGAGCTGTTTTTT. As protein: CASSQDPGAVNTGELFF.

For the CDR3, the DNA is TGTGCCAGCAGCTTAGGGCCCGCGGCCGAGCAGTACTTC. Translation: CASSLGPAAEQYF. This sequence joins TRBV7-9 and TRBJ2-7; no reliable D call. The V gene's germline CDR1 is SEHNR and CDR2 FQNEAQ (reference sequence). The CDR3 is made up of 13 amino acids. V shed 1 base and J shed 6 bases, with 10 bases lying between them.

CDR3 sequence: CASSSTLLWGGYEQYF. CDR3 DNA: TGTGCCAGCAGTTCAACCCTGTTGTGGGGGGGTTACGAGCAGTACTTC. The chain is built from TRBV28 and TRBJ2-7; TRBD2 agrees at 7 bases. CDR3 length: 16 residues. Germline CDR1 and CDR2: MDHEN and SYDVKM. V dropped 4 bases and J dropped 4; count of bases not matched to a gene: 13.

The chain has TRBV10-3 and TRBJ2-1; unclear D gene. The CDR3 consists of 16 residues. CDR1 is ENHRY, CDR2 SYGVKD, per germline. Trimming removed 1 base at V and 1 base at J, with 11 bases between. The CDR3 DNA reads TGTGCCATCAGTGAGTTGAACATTCTATCCTACAATGAGCAGTTCTTC. Its translation is CAISELNILSYNEQFF.

The chain is built from TRBV9 and TRBJ2-2; the match to TRBD1 covers 9 bases. The germline CDR1 and CDR2 sequences are SGDLS and YYNGEE. The CDR3 sequence is 16 residues long. J lost 4 bases, V lost 1 base, and 5 bases had no gene match. The CDR3 sequence is CASSVSGDRVTGELFF. CDR3 in DNA: TGTGCCAGCAGCGTAAGTGGGGACAGGGTCACCGGGGAGCTGTTTTTT.

The chain employs TRBV6-1 and TRBJ1-1; possibly TRBD1 for D (5 bases). Between the trimmed V and J ends, which lost 5 bases and 11 bases, there was a span of 21 bases. This CDR3 is built from 14 residues. Germline CDR1 is MNHNS and CDR2 is SASEGT. The CDR3 loop is CASSPLDTGRSAFF. CDR3 DNA sequence: TGTGCCAGCAGTCCCTTGGACACCGGGCGCTCGGCTTTCTTT.

This chain uses TRBV15 with TRBJ1-1, with D possibly being TRBD1 (6 bases). V lost 2 bases and J 1 base, leaving 8 bases between the germline ends. This CDR3 contains 14 residues. Germline CDR1 LNHNV, CDR2 YYDKDF (reference sequence). CDR3 region: CATSRIGGNTEAFF. The DNA for the CDR3 is TGTGCCACCAGCAGAATAGGGGGGAACACTGAAGCTTTCTTT.